Below are 9 T cell receptor beta chains sequenced from a single sample in a study of CD8 T cells in Susac syndrome. Reverse transcription of roughly 0.45 to 1 ug RNA was performed with random hexamers. TCRdb itself ran the immunoSEQ multiplex PCR reads through MiXCR, one entry per CDR3 protein. The repertoire includes some 76,000 distinct CDR3 sequences, roughly 90% of them detected once, and roughly 0.49% sits in the top ten. The sample comprised CD8+ T cells from PBMCs. The source is a human donor with multiple sclerosis.

V gene TRBV27 combines with J gene TRBJ2-7; D uncertain. CDR1 and CDR2 from the germline V gene are MNHEY and SMNVEV (reference sequence). The CDR3 has 12 residues. The V and J ends lost 10 bases and 2 bases respectively, with 12 bases between them. CDR3 region: CATGEVPYEQYF. CDR3 DNA: TGTGCCACGGGTGAAGTTCCCTACGAGCAGTACTTC.

The V and J genes are TRBV4-1 and TRBJ1-5, with D tentatively TRBD1 (6 bases). The CDR3 is 19 residues long. The V gene lost 0 bases and the J gene lost 0 bases, with 18 bases spanning the gap. Germline CDR1 MGHRA, CDR2 YSYEKL. CDR3 region: CASSQEGSQGQHSNQPQHF. The CDR3 DNA reads TGCGCCAGCAGCCAAGAGGGATCTCAGGGGCAACATAGCAATCAGCCCCAGCATTTT.

This chain links TRBV11-3 with TRBJ2-2, with 7 nucleotides matching TRBD2. The CDR3 spans 15 residues. The J segment lost 4 bases and the V segment lost 6 bases, leaving 8 bases of the junction unmatched. In germline, CDR1 is SGHNT, CDR2 YENEEA. CDR3 coding DNA: TGTGCCAGCAGTCCCTGGGGGGGTGCCACCGGGGAGCTGTTTTTT. Amino acid sequence: CASSPWGGATGELFF. Full variable domain (rest looked up from reference TRBV11-3 and TRBJ2-2): EAGVVQSPRYKIIEKKQPVAFWCNPISGHNTLYWYLQNLGQGPELLIRYENEEAVDDSQLPKDRFSAERLKGVDSTLKIQPAELGDSAVYLCASSPWGGATGELFFGEGSRLTVL.

The chain links TRBV5-4 to TRBJ2-5; either TRBD1 or TRBD2 may supply D (5 bases each). The CDR3 extends over 12 amino acids. Per the germline V gene, CDR1 is SGHNT and CDR2 is YYREEE (reference sequence). Trimming shortened V by 7 bases and J by 0 bases, and 7 bases separated the two germline ends. As DNA, the CDR3 is TGTGCCAGCCGGGGCAACCAAGAGACCCAGTACTTC. Translated, it gives CASRGNQETQYF.

V is TRBV2 and J is TRBJ2-6; D gene uncertain. This CDR3 comprises 14 residues. V lost 0 bases to trimming and J lost 0 bases, with 0 bases between them. Germline assignment: CDR1 SNHLY and CDR2 FYNNEI. CDR3 in DNA: TGTGCCAGCAGTGAAGCCTCTGGGGCCAACGTCCTGACTTTC. Amino acid sequence: CASSEASGANVLTF.

This sequence joins TRBV27 and TRBJ2-7, with D perhaps TRBD1 (5 bases). Germline CDR1 MNHEY, CDR2 SMNVEV (reference sequence). The CDR3 runs 13 residues. V was trimmed by 5 bases and J by 3 bases, leaving 11 bases between them. As DNA, the CDR3 is TGTGCCAGCAGTAAAGGGGCCTACTACGAGCAGTACTTC. As protein: CASSKGAYYEQYF.

The chain employs TRBV1 and TRBJ2-4; TRBD2, the D gene given by the table, was not confirmed from the DNA. TRBV1 counts as a pseudogene. The CDR3 is 24 residues long. The DNA of the CDR3 is TGCACCAGCAGCCAAGATCGGCCGCTAGCGGGGGGGCAGCCCAATAAGGTTCGAGGAAACATTCAGTACTTC. This translates into CTSSQDRPLAGGQPNKVRGNIQYF.

The CDR3 DNA reads as TGTGCCAGCAGTTACATATTCCAGGAGAGGGGACTGAACACTGAAGCTTTCTTT. Translation gives CASSYIFQERGLNTEAFF. The chain recombines TRBV6-2 or TRBV6-3 with TRBJ1-1; D is possibly TRBD1 (5 bases). The CDR3 has 18 residues. V was clipped by 2 bases and J by 0 bases, with 19 bases between them. CDR1 MNHEY and CDR2 SVGEGT come from the germline V gene.

This chain connects TRBV6-1 to TRBJ1-1, with a tentative D call TRBD1 (5 bases). Germline CDR1 reads MNHNS; CDR2 reads SASEGT. V shed 2 bases and J shed 2 bases, with 9 bases lying between them. This CDR3 has 14 amino acids. CDR3 sequence reads: CASSEWGSNTEAFF. DNA of the CDR3: TGTGCCAGCAGTGAATGGGGCAGCAACACTGAAGCTTTCTTT.